This entry lists 21 T cell receptor beta chains sequenced from one sample in a study of sequential checkpoint blockade in melanoma. Treatment of the sample: randomized to nivolumab then ipilimumab (arm A) or the reverse (arm B). The assay was immunoSEQ multiplex PCR, and TCRdb's table has in-frame clones only and misses some. The sample lists roughly 30,000 clones, nearly 85% occurring once. The sequences come from CD8+ T cells sorted from blood (inferred from file names), collected from a patient given nivolumab and ipilimumab in sequence. These receptors all stem from a human donor with melanoma.

This clone was recorded once. The V and J genes are TRBV7-2 and TRBJ1-2, with D unresolved. From germline, CDR1 is SGHTA and CDR2 FQGNSA. Trimming stripped 3 bases from V and 6 bases from J, with 11 bases between. CDR3 length equals 13 residues. CDR3 coding DNA: TGTGCCAGCAGCTTTTCACTGTCGGATGGCTACACCTTC. Translating it yields CASSFSLSDGYTF.

The chain couples TRBV5-4 to TRBJ2-1; D perhaps matches TRBD1 (6 bases). CDR1 SGHNT and CDR2 YYREEE come from the germline V gene (reference sequence). This CDR3 contains 15 residues. Trimming shortened V by 2 bases and J by 7 bases, and 16 bases separated the two germline ends. CDR3 in amino acids: CASSFRQGLGNEQFF. In DNA, the CDR3 is TGTGCCAGCAGCTTCCGGCAGGGGCTGGGAAATGAGCAGTTCTTC.

V usage is TRBV12-5 and J usage is TRBJ1-1; D unclear. CDR1 LGHNT and CDR2 FRNRAP come from the germline V gene. Trimming removed 7 bases from V and 5 bases from J, with 14 bases in between. This CDR3 contains 13 residues. CDR3 residues: CASALGAGTEAFF. The CDR3 DNA reads TGTGCTAGTGCCTTGGGTGCAGGAACTGAAGCTTTCTTT.

The rearrangement uses TRBV11-1 and TRBJ1-4, with 8 positions matching TRBD1. The V and J ends lost 5 bases and 7 bases, in that order; junction bases with no gene match: 12. From germline, CDR1 is SGHAT and CDR2 FQDESV (reference sequence). The CDR3 sequence is 16 residues long. The CDR3 bases are TGTGCCAGCAGCCTCGGACAGGGCGTTTTAGGTGAAAAACTGTTTTTT. This sequence encodes CASSLGQGVLGEKLFF.

The chain combines TRBV27 with TRBJ2-5, with TRBD1 matching 7 bases. CDR3 length: 16 residues. Germline CDR1 is MNHEY and CDR2 is SMNVEV (reference sequence). Trimming took 5 bases from V and 5 from J; bases not matched to a gene: 14. This CDR3 reads CASSPRDSADKETQYF. The CDR3 region has the DNA TGTGCCAGCAGTCCCCGGGACAGCGCTGATAAGGAGACCCAGTACTTC.

Remarks on this clone: Compared with germline, one end of the junction differs, possibly owing to a read error. The chain uses TRBV7-9 and TRBJ2-1; 15 positions agree with TRBD2. In germline, CDR1 is SEHNR, CDR2 FQNEAQ (reference sequence). The CDR3 consists of 16 residues. The CDR3 coding sequence is TGTGCGAGCAGACCCGGGACTAGCGGGAGGAGGGGTGAGCAGTTCTTC. Its translation is CASRPGTSGRRGEQFF. Looking up the rest from reference TRBV7-9 and TRBJ2-1 gives the full variable domain: DTGVSQNPRHKITKRGQNVTFRCDPISEHNRLYWYRQTLGQGPEFLTYFQNEAQLEKSRLLSDRFSAERPKGSFSTLEIQRTEQGDSAMYLCASRPGTSGRRGEQFFGPGTRLTVL.

The J gene is TRBJ1-2, the V gene TRBV27; D might be TRBD1 (5 bases). The CDR3 is made up of 15 amino acids. V was shortened by 0 bases and J by 4 bases, with 12 bases between the two germline ends. Germline V CDR1 and CDR2: MNHEY, SMNVEV (reference sequence). CDR3 sequence: CASSLSGEGIYGYTF. In nucleotides, the CDR3 is TGTGCCAGCAGTTTATCGGGGGAGGGGATCTATGGCTACACCTTC.

The V call is TRBV2, the J call TRBJ2-7; D is possibly TRBD2 (5 bases). This CDR3 has 12 amino acids. The germline V gene has CDR1 SNHLY and CDR2 FYNNEI. Trimming removed 7 bases from V and 2 bases from J, with 9 bases in between. The CDR3 DNA follows: TGTGCCAGCACGTTCGGGGCCTACGAGCAGTACTTC. Translating it yields CASTFGAYEQYF.

The chain has TRBV6-5 and TRBJ1-2; 7 bases align to TRBD1. The CDR3 contains 13 residues. In germline, CDR1 is MNHEY, CDR2 SVGAGI. J gave up 6 bases and V 6 bases, and 7 bases lay outside the gene matches. CDR3 sequence: CASSATGSHGYTF. In DNA form, the CDR3 reads TGTGCCAGCAGCGCGACAGGGAGCCATGGCTACACCTTC.

V is TRBV6-4 and J is TRBJ1-2; perhaps TRBD1 as D (5 bases). The V and J ends lost 3 bases and 8 bases respectively, with 10 bases between them. Germline CDR1 MRHNA, CDR2 SNTAGT. The CDR3 length is 12 residues. For the CDR3, the DNA is TGTGCCAGCAGTGAAGGGGTGAAGGGCTACACCTTC. Translating it yields CASSEGVKGYTF.

The genes are TRBV29-1 and TRBJ2-7; TRBD2 matches at 10 bases. Germline V gene data show CDR1 as SQVTM and CDR2 as ANQGSEA. V shed 6 bases, J shed 12 bases, and the junction held 11 bases outside the gene matches. The CDR3 runs to 12 residues. CDR3 sequence: CSVSSGSSEWYF. CDR3 DNA: TGCAGCGTCTCTAGCGGGAGTTCCGAGTGGTACTTC.

Of note for this clone: At one end the junction does not follow the germline gene, possibly because of a read error. The same CDR3 can be traced to other DNA sequences in this sample. This chain joins TRBV4-2 and TRBJ2-3; D uncertain. The CDR3 is 15 amino acids. Germline V lookup: CDR1 LGHNA, CDR2 YNFKEQ. The CDR3 coding sequence is TGTGCCAGTAGCCAAGACCTCCAGTCCACAGATACGCAGTATTTT. It yields the protein CASSQDLQSTDTQYF.

This sequence joins TRBV7-2 and TRBJ1-2; 12 bases match TRBD1. This CDR3 is 13 amino acids long. CDR1 and CDR2 (germline): SGHTA, FQGNSA. The trim removed 4 bases at V and 8 bases at J, leaving 2 bases unmatched. CDR3 in DNA: TGTGCCAGCAGCTGGGACAGGGGGCTAGGCTACACCTTC. It codes for CASSWDRGLGYTF.

CDR3 coding DNA: TGCGCCAGCAGCCTCAGATCAGGGGGCGCAGATAATTCACCCCTCCACTTT. Its translation: CASSLRSGGADNSPLHF. This chain links TRBV4-1 with TRBJ1-6; 8 bases line up with TRBD1. Germline V gene sequence: CDR1 MGHRA, CDR2 YSYEKL. This CDR3 is 17 amino acids long. Trimming took 4 bases from V and 5 from J; bases not matched to a gene: 10.

This clone was found a few times. The V gene is TRBV11-1, the J gene TRBJ1-2; 11 bases align to TRBD1. Unmatched junction bases numbered 8, after V lost 5 bases and J lost 6 bases. In germline, CDR1 is SGHAT, CDR2 FQDESV (reference sequence). The CDR3 spans 15 residues. The CDR3 coding sequence is TGTGCCAGCAGCCCCGACCGGGACAGGGGGGATGGCTACACCTTC. It is translated as CASSPDRDRGDGYTF.

The rearrangement joins TRBV6-4 to TRBJ2-2, with 10 bases that match TRBD2. Germline lookup yields CDR1 MRHNA and CDR2 SNTAGT. The CDR3 has 16 amino acids. V was pared by 1 base and J by 2 bases, with 1 base of the junction left unmatched. CDR3 nucleotide sequence: TGTGCCAGCAGTGACTGGACTAGCGGTAACACCGGGGAGCTGTTTTTT. Its translation: CASSDWTSGNTGELFF.

CDR3 in DNA: TGTGCCAGCAGTTACACAGCTAGCGGGAGGGACGAGCAGTACTTC. Protein sequence: CASSYTASGRDEQYF. This sequence joins TRBV6-5 and TRBJ2-7; 12 nucleotides agree with TRBD2. Trimming took 2 bases from V and 5 from J; bases not matched to a gene: 4. CDR1 and CDR2 (germline): MNHEY, SVGAGI. The CDR3 length is 15 residues.

The V call is TRBV2, the J call TRBJ1-1, with 7 bases that match TRBD1. Trimming at V came to 5 bases and at J to 7 bases, leaving 7 bases not matched to a gene. This CDR3 comprises 13 residues. Germline V gives CDR1 SNHLY, CDR2 FYNNEI. CDR3 DNA sequence: TGTGCCAGCAGTATTACAGGGGAGGTTGAAGCTTTCTTT. Residues: CASSITGEVEAFF.

This clone has only a few counts. The chain is built from TRBV7-9 and TRBJ2-7; D gene ambiguous. The CDR3 consists of 12 residues. V was pared by 5 bases and J by 2 bases, with 7 bases between. Germline CDR1 and CDR2: SEHNR and FQNEAQ (reference sequence). CDR3 sequence: CASSPSAYEQYF. CDR3 nucleotide sequence: TGTGCCAGCAGCCCGTCCGCCTACGAGCAGTACTTC.

V usage is TRBV27 and J usage is TRBJ2-1; TRBD2 matches 8 bases. The CDR3 totals 15 residues. The V gene end was trimmed by 8 bases and the J gene end by 4 bases; junction bases not matched to a gene: 10. The V gene's germline CDR1 is MNHEY and CDR2 SMNVEV (reference sequence). The CDR3 loop is CASSPGIAGYNEQFF. The CDR3 DNA follows: TGTGCCAGCTCCCCGGGGATAGCGGGATACAATGAGCAGTTCTTC.

The chain carries TRBV7-9 and TRBJ2-1; the match to TRBD2 covers 7 bases. The trim removed 4 bases at V and 8 bases at J, leaving 5 bases unmatched. CDR3 size: 13 residues. In germline, CDR1 is SEHNR, CDR2 FQNEAQ (reference sequence). This chain's CDR3 is CASSWGGSYEQFF. The CDR3 DNA sequence: TGTGCCAGCAGCTGGGGGGGGAGCTATGAGCAGTTCTTC. Combining the CDR3 with reference TRBV7-9 and TRBJ2-1 gives the whole variable domain DTGVSQNPRHKITKRGQNVTFRCDPISEHNRLYWYRQTLGQGPEFLTYFQNEAQLEKSRLLSDRFSAERPKGSFSTLEIQRTEQGDSAMYLCASSWGGSYEQFFGPGTRLTVL.